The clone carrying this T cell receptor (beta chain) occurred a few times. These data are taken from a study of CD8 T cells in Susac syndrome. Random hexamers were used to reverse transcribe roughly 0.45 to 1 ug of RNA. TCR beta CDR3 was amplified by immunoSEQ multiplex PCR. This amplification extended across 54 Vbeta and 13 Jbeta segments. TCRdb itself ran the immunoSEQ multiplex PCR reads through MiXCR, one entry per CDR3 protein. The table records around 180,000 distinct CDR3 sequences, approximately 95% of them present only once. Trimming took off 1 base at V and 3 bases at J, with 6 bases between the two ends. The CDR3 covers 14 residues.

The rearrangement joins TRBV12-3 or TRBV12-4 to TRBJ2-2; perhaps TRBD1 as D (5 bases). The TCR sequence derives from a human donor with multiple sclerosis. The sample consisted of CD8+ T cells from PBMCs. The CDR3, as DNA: TGTGCCAGCAGTTTAGAGGGGTACACCGGGGAGCTGTTTTTT. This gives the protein CASSLEGYTGELFF.